The rows below give T cell receptor beta chains drawn from one sample of a study of blood T cell repertoires in COVID-19. Some clones are missing from TCRdb's copy, which holds only in-frame ones; the method was immunoSEQ multiplex PCR. The table lists about 20,000 clones, 90% to 95% of them singletons. The sequenced material came from peripheral blood. These receptors all come from a human donor in a cohort sampled during active COVID-19. Both conserved end residues are part of each CDR3. D genes are given only for firm matches. Clone size, where shown, is once, few, many, or a class for clones that have expanded.

size	J	V	D	CDR3	DNA
NA	TRBJ2-2	TRBV7-7	TRBD2	CASSFRAGALAGVNTGELFF	TGTGCTAGCAGCTTTAGAGCGGGAGCCTTAGCTGGAGTGAACACCGGGGAGCTGTTTTTT
NA	TRBJ2-7	TRBV10-3	TRBD2	CAIMGLAGAEQYF	TGTGCCATCATGGGACTAGCGGGAGCCGAGCAGTACTTC
NA	TRBJ2-1	TRBV6-6	TRBD1	CASSLLQGRGKFF	TGTGCCAGCAGTTTGTTACAGGGGAGAGGAAAGTTCTTC
NA	TRBJ1-2	TRBV10-3	NA	CASGEGHGYTF	TGTGCCTCAGGGGAGGGCCATGGCTACACCTTC
few	TRBJ2-3	TRBV19	TRBD2	CASSPIAGVPDTQYF	TGTGCCAGTAGCCCCATAGCGGGAGTTCCAGATACGCAGTATTTT
NA	TRBJ2-5	TRBV14	TRBD2	CASSGTGRQETQYF	TGTGCCAGCAGCGGAACCGGGAGGCAAGAGACCCAGTACTTC
once	TRBJ2-1	TRBV4-1	TRBD1	CASSQSTTGGHEQFF	TGCGCCAGCAGCCAATCAACAACAGGGGGCCATGAGCAGTTCTTC
NA	TRBJ2-7	TRBV5-6	NA	CASSFRVDEQYF	TGTGCCAGCAGTTTCAGGGTTGACGAGCAGTACTTC
NA	TRBJ1-1	TRBV4-3	NA	CASSQEPGLNTEAFF	TGCGCCAGCAGCCAAGAACCAGGCCTGAACACTGAAGCTTTCTTT
NA	TRBJ1-1	TRBV7-2	NA	CASSSGASMNTEAFF	TGTGCCAGCAGTTCAGGGGCATCCATGAACACTGAAGCTTTCTTT
NA	TRBJ2-7	TRBV6-5	NA	CASSYGRGDYEQYF	TGTGCCAGCAGTTACGGCAGGGGGGACTACGAGCAGTACTTC
NA	TRBJ2-5	TRBV27	TRBD2	CASSFGAGGPQETQYF	TGTGCCAGCAGTTTTGGAGCGGGGGGCCCCCAAGAGACCCAGTACTTC
NA	TRBJ2-7	TRBV2	NA	CASSEEEYEQYF	TGTGCCAGCAGTGAGGAGGAATACGAGCAGTACTTC
NA	TRBJ1-5	TRBV5-1	NA	CASSLEGGGNQPQHF	TGCGCCAGCAGCTTGGAAGGGGGGGGCAATCAGCCCCAGCATTTT
NA	TRBJ1-2	TRBV10-3	TRBD1	CAIRDRPNYGYTF	TGTGCCATCCGGGACAGACCTAACTATGGCTACACCTTC
NA	TRBJ2-7	TRBV5-4	TRBD2	CASSLGTSGTEQYF	TGTGCCAGCAGCTTGGGGACTAGCGGGACCGAGCAGTACTTC
NA	TRBJ1-4	TRBV5-5	NA	CASSLAVTTNEKLFF	TGTGCCAGCAGCTTGGCGGTTACAACTAATGAAAAACTGTTTTTT